These 23 T cell receptor beta chains were all obtained from the same sample, sequenced in a study of cytomegalovirus exposure and HLA in healthy donors. The PCR ran on 60 Vbeta and 13 Jbeta primers. Method: immunoSEQ multiplex PCR; TCRdb's copy keeps in-frame clones and lacks some. The data contain roughly 250,000 clones, about 80% of them singletons. Sequences were obtained from PBMCs. All receptors derive from a girl aged 2 to 10 in good health and CMV-seronegative.

The chain has TRBV28 and TRBJ2-7; D may be TRBD1 (5 bases). Trimming cost V 7 bases and J 4 bases, with 17 bases left between them. CDR1 and CDR2 (germline): MDHEN, SYDVKM. There are 14 residues in the CDR3. CDR3 sequence (DNA): TGTGCCAGCACCCTAGGGGTCGAATTATACGAGCAGTACTTC. This sequence encodes CASTLGVELYEQYF.

This clone was detected once. This chain connects TRBV14 to TRBJ1-6; 10 nucleotides agree with TRBD1. V shed 5 bases and J 9 bases; nucleotides not matched to a gene: 4. The CDR3 runs to 14 residues. Looked up from germline, CDR1 is SGHDN and CDR2 is FVKESK. The CDR3 loop reads CASSWTGGGSPLHF. Here the CDR3 DNA reads TGTGCCAGCAGCTGGACAGGGGGTGGTTCACCCCTCCACTTT.

The chain's CDR3 is CASSLPGQMNTEAFF. The CDR3 DNA reads TGTGCCAGCAGCCTGCCGGGACAGATGAACACTGAAGCTTTCTTT. The chain joins TRBV7-9 to TRBJ1-1; 7 positions match TRBD1. Looked up from germline, CDR1 is SEHNR and CDR2 is FQNEAQ (reference sequence). The CDR3 consists of 15 residues. The ends lost 5 bases at V and 0 bases at J; junction bases unmatched: 6.

V gene TRBV30 combines with J gene TRBJ2-7; TRBD2 matches at 10 bases. J gave up 5 bases and V 4 bases, and 14 bases lay outside the gene matches. CDR3 length: 16 amino acids. Germline V gene data show CDR1 as GTSNPN and CDR2 as SVGIG (reference sequence). The CDR3 region has the DNA TGTGCCTGGAATACGAAGGGGCTAGCGGGAGTTAACGAGCAGTACTTC. Translation: CAWNTKGLAGVNEQYF.

In the case of this clone: This sample includes further DNA sequences coding for the same CDR3. V is TRBV6-5 and J is TRBJ1-1; D remains unclear. CDR3 length: 13 residues. Germline lookup yields CDR1 MNHEY and CDR2 SVGAGI. Trimming cost V 2 bases and J 1 base, with 5 bases left between them. As DNA, the CDR3 is TGTGCCAGCAGTTACCGGGGGAACACTGAAGCTTTCTTT. Translation gives CASSYRGNTEAFF.

The chain recombines TRBV4-1 with TRBJ1-4; a weak D match, TRBD1 (5 bases). The ends were cut back, 0 bases at V and 7 bases at J, with 15 bases in the middle. This CDR3 comprises 16 residues. Germline CDR1 and CDR2: MGHRA and YSYEKL. CDR3 in amino acids: CASSQDVGRVSEKLFF. CDR3 DNA: TGCGCCAGCAGCCAAGACGTCGGCAGGGTCAGTGAAAAACTGTTTTTT.

This CDR3 reads CASSISAGGPNEQYF. CDR3 DNA: TGTGCCAGTAGTATATCTGCGGGAGGGCCAAATGAGCAGTACTTC. The chain combines TRBV19 with TRBJ2-7; TRBD2 matches at 9 bases. Germline CDR1 is LNHDA and CDR2 is SQIVND (reference sequence). This CDR3 is 15 amino acids long. The V segment lost 2 bases and the J segment 7 bases; nucleotides outside the gene matches: 9.

The J gene is TRBJ2-7, the V gene TRBV28; TRBD2 matches at 7 bases. Germline-derived CDR1 and CDR2 are MDHEN and SYDVKM. With 5 bases clipped from V and 2 bases from J, the junction kept 6 bases outside the gene matches. The CDR3 totals 14 residues. CDR3 region: CASSPAGLPYEQYF. CDR3 DNA: TGTGCCAGCAGTCCAGCGGGACTACCCTACGAGCAGTACTTC.

The chain uses TRBV7-2 and TRBJ1-2, with D perhaps matching TRBD1 (6 bases). The V end lost 2 bases, the J end lost 4 bases, and 17 bases lay between the germline ends. The CDR3 runs 16 residues. Looked up from germline, CDR1 is SGHTA and CDR2 is FQGNSA. CDR3 sequence reads: CASSLFSWGRLYGYTF. CDR3 sequence (DNA): TGTGCCAGCAGCTTATTTAGTTGGGGGCGCCTCTATGGCTACACCTTC.

J is TRBJ2-4 and V is TRBV19, with D possibly being TRBD1 (5 bases). V was clipped by 3 bases and J by 0 bases, with 9 bases between them. The CDR3 runs 15 residues. CDR1 and CDR2 (germline): LNHDA, SQIVND (reference sequence). The CDR3 sequence is CASSITGLAKNIQYF. CDR3 bases: TGTGCCAGTAGTATCACAGGCCTAGCCAAAAACATTCAGTACTTC.

This chain uses TRBV25-1 with TRBJ1-2; D uncertain. Germline V gene sequence: CDR1 MGHDK, CDR2 SYGVNS. The CDR3 contains 13 residues. V was shortened by 6 bases and J by 2 bases, with 10 bases between the two germline ends. CDR3 bases: TGTGCCAGCAGCGTAGATCTGAACTATGGCTACACCTTC. Its protein product is CASSVDLNYGYTF.

DNA of the CDR3: TGTGCCAGCACTAGAGAGGCCTACTATAATTCACCCCTCCACTTT. Translating gives CASTREAYYNSPLHF. The rearrangement joins TRBV6-5 to TRBJ1-6; no clear D. The CDR3 spans 15 residues. From germline, CDR1 is MNHEY and CDR2 SVGAGI. V was shortened by 7 bases and J by 3 bases, with 13 bases between the two germline ends.

V usage is TRBV7-2 and J usage is TRBJ1-1, with 7 nucleotides matching TRBD1. The CDR3 covers 15 residues. V shed 4 bases, J shed 4 bases, and the junction held 9 bases outside the gene matches. Germline V gives CDR1 SGHTA, CDR2 FQGNSA. CDR3: CASSSLTGLGTEAFF. For the CDR3, the DNA is TGTGCCAGCAGCTCGTTGACAGGGTTGGGCACTGAAGCTTTCTTT.

This chain links TRBV28 with TRBJ2-6; 10 bases map to TRBD1. There are 17 residues in the CDR3. The junction had 8 bases not matched to a gene; V was cut back by 7 bases and J by 2 bases. Germline V gene data show CDR1 as MDHEN and CDR2 as SYDVKM. The CDR3 loop reads CASIRGQGPPGANVLTF. CDR3 sequence (DNA): TGTGCCAGCATAAGGGGACAGGGGCCTCCTGGGGCCAACGTCCTGACTTTC.

The rearrangement links TRBV29-1 to TRBJ2-5; 7 bases are a match to TRBD1. The DNA end is more similar to TRBJ2-7, so the J call may be wrong. Germline values: CDR1 SQVTM, CDR2 ANQGSEA. The length of the CDR3 is 14 residues. CDR3 sequence reads: CSVVSGQNSYEQYF. CDR3 DNA sequence: TGCAGCGTTGTATCGGGACAGAATTCCTACGAGCAGTACTTC.

The chain is built from TRBV7-9 and TRBJ2-3, with a possible D match to TRBD1 (5 bases). Trimming pared 5 bases from V and 5 bases from J, leaving 8 bases between. The CDR3 runs 12 residues. From germline, CDR1 is SEHNR and CDR2 FQNEAQ (reference sequence). CDR3 residues: CASSPQGDTQYF. CDR3 DNA: TGTGCCAGCAGCCCGCAGGGAGATACGCAGTATTTT.

V is TRBV9 and J is TRBJ2-7, with 9 bases identical to TRBD2. J was trimmed by 2 bases and V by 4 bases; bases with no gene match: 7. CDR3 size: 15 residues. Germline loops: CDR1 SGDLS, CDR2 YYNGEE. In DNA form, the CDR3 reads TGTGCCAGCAGCCCTACTGGCGGGGGGGCCTACGAGCAGTACTTC. Its protein is CASSPTGGGAYEQYF.

V is TRBV7-9 and J is TRBJ2-7, with TRBD2 identical over 13 bases. V was pared by 4 bases and J by 5 bases, with 17 bases of the junction left unmatched. This CDR3 comprises 19 residues. Germline CDR1 reads SEHNR; CDR2 reads FQNEAQ (reference sequence). The CDR3 loop is CASSSWETSGGTWGDEQYF. The CDR3 bases are TGTGCCAGCAGCTCGTGGGAGACTAGCGGGGGGACCTGGGGCGACGAGCAGTACTTC.

This chain links TRBV5-6 with TRBJ2-7; possible D gene TRBD2, 6 bases. Germline loops: CDR1 SGHDT, CDR2 YYEEEE. Trimming left V 0 bases short and J 7 bases short, with 11 bases between. This CDR3 has 13 amino acids. The CDR3 DNA sequence: TGTGCCAGCAGCTTGGGAGGGGCGGGGGAGCAGTACTTC. Amino acids: CASSLGGAGEQYF.

The chain joins TRBV28 to TRBJ1-1; D is undetermined. The germline V gene encodes CDR1 MDHEN and CDR2 SYDVKM. Trimming shortened V by 11 bases and J by 1 base, and 11 bases separated the two germline ends. CDR3 size: 12 residues. In DNA form, the CDR3 reads TGTGCCCTCAGAGCGGGGAACACTGAAGCTTTCTTT. It translates to CALRAGNTEAFF.

Here the CDR3 DNA reads TGTGCCAGCAGCTGGACTAGCGGGGGGGTTACTTTTGAGCAGTTCTTC. It encodes CASSWTSGGVTFEQFF. The V gene is TRBV7-9, the J gene TRBJ2-1; 15 bases fit TRBD2. The CDR3 loop spans 16 amino acids. From germline, CDR1 is SEHNR and CDR2 FQNEAQ (reference sequence). With 4 bases clipped from V and 9 bases from J, the junction kept 7 bases outside the gene matches.

The chain combines TRBV5-6 with TRBJ1-4; possible D gene TRBD1, 5 bases. V lost 3 bases, J lost 5 bases, and 17 bases lay in between. Germline V gene lookup returns CDR1 SGHDT and CDR2 YYEEEE. CDR3 length: 16 residues. The CDR3 coding sequence is TGTGCCAGCAGCTCAAACCTCGGGGGGTTCAATGAAAAACTGTTTTTT. It specifies CASSSNLGGFNEKLFF. Filled out from reference TRBV5-6 and TRBJ1-4, the complete variable domain reads DAGVTQSPTHLIKTRGQQVTLRCSPKSGHDTVSWYQQALGQGPQFIFQYYEEEERQRGNFPDRFSGHQFPNYSSELNVNALLLGDSALYLCASSSNLGGFNEKLFFGSGTQLSVL.

The rearrangement joins TRBV6-6 to TRBJ2-5; D may be TRBD2 (6 bases). CDR3 length: 15 residues. Between the trimmed V and J ends, which lost 2 bases and 5 bases, there was a span of 15 bases. CDR1 and CDR2 from the germline V gene are MNHNY and SVGAGI (reference sequence). CDR3 nucleotides: TGTGCCAGCAGTTACCCGATCGGGACTTGGGAGACCCAGTACTTC. The encoded protein is CASSYPIGTWETQYF.